Presented here are 5 T cell receptor beta chains from one specimen sequenced in a study of T cells in Graves' hyperthyroidism and ophthalmopathy. RNA transcripts gave rise to amplified TCR beta CDR3 regions. HTBI primers drove first-round RT-PCR of the TCR CDR3. TCRdb analysed the multiplex PCR reads with MiXCR anew, one entry per CDR3 protein. The profile covers approximately 300,000 distinct CDR3 sequences, with over 15% appearing a single time and about 51% taken by the ten largest. The source material was blood. The receptors stem from an older woman with Graves' ophthalmopathy.

This clonotype was recorded a few times. V and J are TRBV5-1 and TRBJ2-2; D might be TRBD1 or TRBD2, each matching 6 bases. The CDR3 is 17 amino acids. CDR1 and CDR2 from the germline V gene are SGHRS and YFSETQ. Trimming removed 4 bases from V and 1 base from J, with 17 bases in between. For the CDR3, the DNA is TGCGCCAGCAGCCTCCAGGTAGGGGGGCAGAACACCGGGGAGCTGTTTTTT. This gives the protein CASSLQVGGQNTGELFF. Supplemented by reference TRBV5-1 and TRBJ2-2, the full variable domain reads KAGVTQTPRYLIKTRGQQVTLSCSPISGHRSVSWYQQTPGQGLQFLFEYFSETQRNKGNFPGRFSGRQFSNSRSEMNVSTLELGDSALYLCASSLQVGGQNTGELFFGEGSRLTVL.

The CDR3 DNA follows: TGTGCCAGCAGCCTGCCCGACGGACGAACTTACAATGAGCAGTTCTTC. Translated, it gives CASSLPDGRTYNEQFF. This sequence joins TRBV5-4 and TRBJ2-1; D remains unclear. Between the trimmed V and J ends, which lost 4 bases and 4 bases, there was a span of 18 bases. The CDR3 length is 16 residues. Germline CDR1 SGHNT, CDR2 YYREEE (reference sequence).

This clonotype has at least ten counts. The CDR3 DNA reads as TGTGCCAGCAGCCCCCACGGGGCCAGAGGGGGCCAGTACTTC. Amino acid sequence: CASSPHGARGGQYF. The rearrangement uses TRBV3-1 and TRBJ2-5, with D maybe TRBD1 (6 bases). V lost 4 bases to trimming and J lost 10 bases, with 19 bases between them. CDR3 length: 14 residues. Germline V gives CDR1 LGHDT, CDR2 YNNKEL (reference sequence).

This clonotype occurred a few times. The V and J genes are TRBV20-1 and TRBJ2-5, with TRBD1 matching over 7 bases. The CDR3 has 16 amino acids. CDR1 is DFQATT, CDR2 SNEGSKA, per germline (reference sequence). J gave up 1 base and V 5 bases, and 13 bases lay outside the gene matches. Here the CDR3 DNA reads TGCAGTGCTCCCTCGGGTCACAGGGGCCTCCAAGAGACCCAGTACTTC. Translated, it gives CSAPSGHRGLQETQYF.

The chain carries TRBV30 and TRBJ2-1, with no clear D. With 2 bases removed from V and 4 bases from J, the gap between germline ends came to 12 bases. CDR1 is GTSNPN and CDR2 is SVGIG in the germline V gene (reference sequence). This CDR3 has 14 residues. CDR3 protein: CAWSSGLPYNEQFF. CDR3 coding DNA: TGTGCCTGGAGTTCCGGGTTACCATACAATGAGCAGTTCTTC.